These 11 T cell receptor beta chains came from one sample sequenced in a study of cytomegalovirus exposure and HLA in healthy donors. The PCR made use of 60 Vbeta and 13 Jbeta primers. Profiled with immunoSEQ multiplex PCR; TCRdb holds only in-frame clones, not every one. The repertoire holds 250,000 to 350,000 clones, with under 90% as singletons. The sequencing input was PBMCs. The receptors originated from a girl aged 2-15 years in good health and CMV-seronegative.

V usage is TRBV21-1 and J usage is TRBJ1-6; TRBD1 is the table's D call and was not checked against the DNA. TRBV21-1 is an annotated pseudogene. The CDR3 loop spans 16 amino acids. DNA for the CDR3: TGTGCCAGCAGCAAAAGCTCCGAGATGACATTTCTGCCCCTCCACTTT. It encodes CASSKSSEMTFLPLHF.

The V gene is TRBV7-3, the J gene TRBJ2-1; possible D gene TRBD2, 6 bases. Trimming shortened V by 2 bases and J by 8 bases, and 10 bases separated the two germline ends. Germline loops: CDR1 SGHTA, CDR2 FQGTGA. The CDR3 spans 13 residues. CDR3 region: CASSLLGDYEQFF. Here the CDR3 DNA reads TGTGCCAGCAGCTTACTGGGGGACTATGAGCAGTTCTTC.

This clone appeared once. The chain carries TRBV14 and TRBJ2-7; weak D call: TRBD1 (6 bases). Per germline, CDR1 SGHDN and CDR2 FVKESK. With 5 bases removed from V and 3 bases from J, the gap between germline ends came to 17 bases. The CDR3 covers 15 residues. CDR3 loop: CASSLTGYGYYEQYF. As DNA, the CDR3 is TGTGCCAGCAGCTTAACAGGGTACGGCTACTACGAGCAGTACTTC.

Only a few counts were recorded for this clone. This sequence joins TRBV5-6 and TRBJ1-2; 8 positions agree with TRBD1. CDR1 SGHDT and CDR2 YYEEEE come from the germline V gene. Losses at the gene ends were 3 bases for V and 8 bases for J; bases not matched to a gene: 6. The CDR3 contains 13 residues. The CDR3 sequence: CASSSGQGWGYTF. The CDR3 DNA sequence: TGTGCCAGCAGCTCCGGACAGGGTTGGGGCTACACCTTC.

The V gene is TRBV7-9, the J gene TRBJ1-6; D is unclear. The germline CDR1 and CDR2 sequences are SEHNR and FQNEAQ (reference sequence). The CDR3 spans 15 residues. V lost 5 bases, J lost 8 bases, and 16 bases lay in between. CDR3 in DNA: TGTGCCAGCAGCCCCCGGGTTGGTCACGATTCACCCCTCCACTTT. Translation: CASSPRVGHDSPLHF. The full variable domain, with the rest looked up from reference TRBV7-9 and TRBJ1-6, is DTGVSQNPRHKITKRGQNVTFRCDPISEHNRLYWYRQTLGQGPEFLTYFQNEAQLEKSRLLSDRFSAERPKGSFSTLEIQRTEQGDSAMYLCASSPRVGHDSPLHFGNGTRLTVT.

The V call is TRBV19, the J call TRBJ2-3, with D unclear. The V end was cut by 3 bases, the J end by 5 bases, with 12 bases between. The CDR3 totals 14 residues. Germline loops: CDR1 LNHDA, CDR2 SQIVND (reference sequence). The CDR3 loop reads CASSITAYRDTQYF. The DNA for the CDR3 is TGTGCCAGTAGTATCACCGCGTATAGAGATACGCAGTATTTT.

Only a few counts were recorded for this clone. Germline is not matched at one junction end, which may reflect a read error. The V call is TRBV7-9, the J call TRBJ1-1, with D uncertain. The CDR3 is 15 amino acids. Germline V CDR1 and CDR2: SEHNR, FQNEAQ (reference sequence). The CDR3 spells CSSSPFAGRDTEAFF. The DNA for the CDR3 is TGTTCCAGCAGCCCCTTTGCGGGTCGGGACACTGAAGCTTTCTTT.

J is TRBJ2-2 and V is TRBV7-9; 9 positions match TRBD1. V was pared by 3 bases and J by 9 bases, with 14 bases of the junction left unmatched. Per germline, CDR1 SEHNR and CDR2 FQNEAQ (reference sequence). The CDR3 totals 17 residues. The CDR3 loop reads CASSFPDGTGSSRELFF. CDR3 DNA sequence: TGTGCCAGCAGCTTCCCGGACGGGACAGGGTCATCCCGGGAGCTGTTTTTT.

As to this clone: The germline gene is not matched at one end of the junction; a read error may be the cause. This sequence joins TRBV7-9 and TRBJ2-7, with 7 nucleotides matching TRBD1. Germline values: CDR1 SEHNR, CDR2 FQNEAQ (reference sequence). This CDR3 has 15 residues. The CDR3 DNA sequence: TGTTCCAGCAGTACCGGACAGGTCCTGTCCTACGAGCAGTACTTC. The encoded protein is CSSSTGQVLSYEQYF. Together with reference TRBV7-9 and TRBJ2-7, the CDR3 gives the full variable domain: DTGVSQNPRHKITKRGQNVTFRCDPISEHNRLYWYRQTLGQGPEFLTYFQNEAQLEKSRLLSDRFSAERPKGSFSTLEIQRTEQGDSAMYLCSSSTGQVLSYEQYFGPGTRLTVT.

The chain couples TRBV5-4 to TRBJ2-1; tentative D call: TRBD2 (6 bases). Germline V lookup: CDR1 SGHNT, CDR2 YYREEE (reference sequence). The CDR3 loop spans 14 amino acids. V lost 5 bases to trimming and J lost 8 bases, with 17 bases between them. The CDR3 reads CASRSSGLVYEQFF. CDR3 bases: TGTGCCAGCAGATCCTCGGGACTCGTCTATGAGCAGTTCTTC.

The rearrangement links TRBV29-1 to TRBJ2-3; D not resolved. The CDR3 is made up of 11 amino acids. Germline V gives CDR1 SQVTM, CDR2 ANQGSEA. Trimming stripped 6 bases from V and 7 bases from J, with 11 bases between. The CDR3 is CSVNSANTQYF. CDR3 nucleotide sequence: TGCAGCGTCAATTCCGCGAATACGCAGTATTTT.